A single sample is the source of the 24 T cell receptor beta chains below, sequenced in a study of Ad26.COV2.S vaccination and SARS-CoV-2 variants. Treatment indicated: roughly 19 received Ad26.COV2.S at low or high dose, single or two shots; about five received placebo; per-sample allocation not given. At day 63 after the first vaccine or placebo injection, samples were drawn. The method was immunoSEQ multiplex PCR; TCRdb's version includes in-frame clones alone and lacks a portion of them. In the table there are around 310,000 clones, roughly 88% of which are singletons. The input for sequencing was peripheral blood, taken in a trial of Ad26.COV2.S vaccine versus placebo. The receptors were gathered from a person between 18 and 59 years old who received the Ad26.COV2.S COVID-19 vaccine or a placebo.

The chain combines TRBV6-1 with TRBJ2-7, with D possibly matching TRBD1 (6 bases). The CDR3 runs to 16 residues. V lost 2 bases to trimming and J lost 3 bases, with 17 bases between them. The germline V gene has CDR1 MNHNS and CDR2 SASEGT. Written as DNA, the CDR3 is TGTGCCAGCAGTGAATACGAGGACAGATCCTACTACGAGCAGTACGTC. It yields the protein CASSEYEDRSYYEQYV.

V and J are TRBV7-3 and TRBJ2-7; TRBD1 matches 7 bases. With V trimmed by 4 bases and J by 7 bases, 7 bases remained unmatched. CDR3 size: 13 residues. Looked up from germline, CDR1 is SGHTA and CDR2 is FQGTGA. The CDR3 nucleotides are TGTGCCAGCAGCTCCGCCCAGGGGGAAGAGCAGTACGTC. It encodes CASSSAQGEEQYV.

The chain joins TRBV4-1 to TRBJ1-5; no clear D gene. Germline CDR1 reads MGHRA; CDR2 reads YSYEKL. The V end lost 3 bases, the J end lost 2 bases, and 11 bases lay between the germline ends. The CDR3 sequence is 15 residues long. Here the CDR3 DNA reads TGCGCCAGCAGCCACCTCTCATTGGGCAATCAGCCCCAGCATTTT. Amino acids: CASSHLSLGNQPQHF.

V is TRBV7-2 and J is TRBJ1-2; D is unresolved. Looked up from germline, CDR1 is SGHTA and CDR2 is FQGNSA. The CDR3 has 14 residues. The germline V and J ends were trimmed by 2 bases and 6 bases, with 13 bases remaining between them. Here the CDR3 reads CASSLKAERNGYTF. The CDR3 DNA is TGTGCCAGCAGCTTAAAGGCGGAAAGGAATGGCTACACCTTC.

This sequence joins TRBV4-1 and TRBJ1-3, with a tentative D call TRBD1 (6 bases). The CDR3 spans 15 residues. Germline-derived CDR1 and CDR2 are MGHRA and YSYEKL. Trimming shortened V by 4 bases and J by 0 bases, and 10 bases separated the two germline ends. The CDR3 nucleotides read TGCGCCAGCAGCCCGAGGGGGAGCTCTGGAAACACCATATATTTT. Protein sequence: CASSPRGSSGNTIYF.

This clone has a single count. The genes are TRBV29-1 and TRBJ1-1; D perhaps matches TRBD1 (5 bases). This CDR3 comprises 13 residues. Trimming stripped 7 bases from V and 0 bases from J, with 12 bases between. The germline V gene has CDR1 SQVTM and CDR2 ANQGSEA. The CDR3 reads CSGGLTLNTEAFF. CDR3 DNA: TGCAGCGGGGGACTGACCTTGAACACTGAAGCTTTCTTT.

J is TRBJ1-1 and V is TRBV10-1; 7 bases align to TRBD1. V was clipped by 2 bases and J by 7 bases; unmatched bases: 22. The V gene's germline CDR1 is WNHNN and CDR2 SYGVQD (reference sequence). This CDR3 has 19 residues. CDR3 nucleotide sequence: TGCGCCAGCAGTGAGAGAAGGGGGCCCAAGGACGGATCGCCGGTTGAAGCTTTCTTT. Translating it yields CASSERRGPKDGSPVEAFF.

The chain uses TRBV18 and TRBJ2-7; D unclear. The V gene's germline CDR1 is KGHSH and CDR2 LQKENI. The CDR3 is 14 amino acids. V lost 2 bases and J 6 bases, leaving 14 bases between the germline ends. In nucleotides, the CDR3 is TGTGCCAGCTCACCAAAGGACCGCAATACCGAGCAGTACGTC. Translating gives CASSPKDRNTEQYV.

V gene TRBV12-3 or TRBV12-4 combines with J gene TRBJ2-2; D gene unclear. The ends were cut back, 11 bases at V and 2 bases at J, with 12 bases in the middle. The CDR3 runs 13 residues. CDR3 DNA: TGTGCCGGATTAGAGGACAACACCGGGGAGCTGTTTTTT. This translates into CAGLEDNTGELFF.

J is TRBJ2-3 and V is TRBV7-9, with D perhaps given as TRBD1 or TRBD2 (5 bases each). CDR1 is SEHNR and CDR2 is FQNEAQ in the germline V gene (reference sequence). The germline V and J ends were trimmed by 4 bases and 7 bases, with 18 bases remaining between them. The CDR3 covers 15 residues. For the CDR3, the DNA is TGTGCCAGCAGCTCCGCCCACGGGGCAACCTATACGCAGTATTTT. Amino acids: CASSSAHGATYTQYF.

This clone came up once. The sample carries other DNA sequences with the same CDR3. The genes are TRBV4-3 and TRBJ1-1, with D hard to call. The CDR3 has 13 residues. Per the germline V gene, CDR1 is LGHNA and CDR2 is YSLEER. V was clipped by 1 base and J by 4 bases, with 7 bases between them. The CDR3 loop is CASSQGLGTEAFF. The CDR3 region has the DNA TGCGCCAGCAGCCAAGGCCTGGGCACTGAAGCTTTCTTT.

V gene TRBV12-3 or TRBV12-4 combines with J gene TRBJ1-2; D is ambiguous. The CDR3 is made up of 12 amino acids. V lost 3 bases and J 8 bases, leaving 10 bases between the germline ends. The CDR3 sequence is CASSLELGGYTF. The CDR3 region has the DNA TGTGCCAGCAGTTTGGAGCTGGGAGGCTACACCTTC.

The rearrangement uses TRBV6-5 and TRBJ2-5; TRBD2 agrees at 7 bases. The ends lost 3 bases at V and 5 bases at J; junction bases unmatched: 9. CDR1 and CDR2 (germline): MNHEY, SVGAGI. This CDR3 contains 15 residues. The CDR3 sequence: CASSYGGGSGETQYF. CDR3 bases: TGTGCCAGCAGTTATGGCGGCGGGAGTGGGGAGACCCAGTACTTC.

This chain links TRBV6-2 or TRBV6-3 with TRBJ1-2; D is perhaps TRBD1 (5 bases). V lost 2 bases to trimming and J lost 1 base, with 17 bases between them. The V gene's germline CDR1 is MNHEY and CDR2 SVGEGT. CDR3 length: 17 amino acids. The DNA of the CDR3 is TGTGCCAGCAGTTACCCGAGGGACCGAGCACTTAACTATGGCTACACCTTC. It codes for CASSYPRDRALNYGYTF.

The chain couples TRBV19 to TRBJ1-1; D is possibly TRBD1 (5 bases). There are 14 residues in the CDR3. Trimming removed 4 bases from V and 0 bases from J, with 9 bases in between. From germline, CDR1 is LNHDA and CDR2 SQIVND (reference sequence). The CDR3 coding sequence is TGTGCCAGTAGTACGCAGGGATTGAACACTGAAGCTTTCTTT. Protein product: CASSTQGLNTEAFF.

The rearrangement uses TRBV27 and TRBJ2-2; TRBD2 agrees at 11 bases. The germline CDR1 and CDR2 sequences are MNHEY and SMNVEV (reference sequence). This CDR3 has 16 residues. The trim removed 4 bases at V and 7 bases at J, leaving 8 bases unmatched. The CDR3 loop reads CASSSTSGSGDGELFF. The CDR3 nucleotides read TGTGCCAGCAGTTCCACTAGCGGGAGTGGTGACGGGGAGCTGTTTTTT.

J is TRBJ1-5 and V is TRBV4-1, with no clear D. CDR1 MGHRA and CDR2 YSYEKL come from the germline V gene. The CDR3 runs to 18 residues. The ends were cut back, 0 bases at V and 0 bases at J, with 15 bases in the middle. In DNA form, the CDR3 reads TGCGCCAGCAGCCAAGATGGCATAGGAGCGTATAGCAATCAGCCCCAGCATTTT. It is translated as CASSQDGIGAYSNQPQHF.

This clone has just a few counts. This chain connects TRBV6-2 or TRBV6-3 to TRBJ2-3; 7 nucleotides align to TRBD1. Germline CDR1 is MNHEY and CDR2 is SVGEGT. This CDR3 is built from 13 residues. The V segment lost 5 bases and the J segment 4 bases; nucleotides outside the gene matches: 3. The CDR3 DNA is TGTGCCAGCAGTCGCCAGGGGGCAGATACGCAGTATTTT. Protein sequence: CASSRQGADTQYF.

This chain connects TRBV10-3 to TRBJ1-5, with D possibly TRBD1 on 6 matching bases. Germline V gene sequence: CDR1 ENHRY, CDR2 SYGVKD. The CDR3 is made up of 14 amino acids. Trimming shortened V by 11 bases and J by 2 bases, and 16 bases separated the two germline ends. The CDR3 is CASGGGAGNQPQHF. In DNA, the CDR3 is TGTGCCTCCGGCGGGGGCGCGGGCAATCAGCCCCAGCATTTT.

CDR3 amino acids: CATSQGLGQPQHF. CDR3 sequence (DNA): TGTGCCACCTCCCAGGGACTGGGGCAGCCCCAGCATTTT. The rearrangement joins TRBV24-1 to TRBJ1-5; weak D call: TRBD1 (5 bases). With 9 bases removed from V and 7 bases from J, the gap between germline ends came to 15 bases. CDR1 is KGHDR and CDR2 is SFDVKD in the germline V gene. The CDR3 is 13 residues long.

This chain joins TRBV4-1 and TRBJ1-5, with D unresolved. CDR1 MGHRA and CDR2 YSYEKL come from the germline V gene. The CDR3 has 15 amino acids. Trimming removed 2 bases at V and 1 base at J, with 9 bases between. The CDR3 nucleotides read TGCGCCAGCAGCCAACCCGGGAAAAGCAATCAGCCCCAGCATTTT. It codes for CASSQPGKSNQPQHF.

The gene calls are TRBV4-3 and TRBJ2-5; D uncertain. The CDR3 loop spans 14 amino acids. Trimming removed 3 bases from V and 5 bases from J, with 13 bases in between. The germline V gene encodes CDR1 LGHNA and CDR2 YSLEER. The CDR3 reads CASSHSTGPETQYF. The DNA of the CDR3 is TGCGCCAGCAGCCACTCTACCGGGCCGGAGACCCAGTACTTC.

The chain carries TRBV10-2 and TRBJ1-5; no reliable D call. V was trimmed by 8 bases and J by 0 bases, leaving 11 bases between them. The CDR3 length is 14 residues. The germline gives CDR1 WSHSY, CDR2 SAAADI. CDR3 DNA sequence: TGCGCCAGCCCTGTCATACATAGCAATCAGCCCCAGCATTTT. Its protein product is CASPVIHSNQPQHF.

V is TRBV15 and J is TRBJ2-6; unclear D gene. The V gene's germline CDR1 is LNHNV and CDR2 YYDKDF (reference sequence). CDR3 length: 14 amino acids. Trimming cost V 0 bases and J 2 bases, with 2 bases left between them. CDR3 bases: TGTGCCACCAGCAGAGAGACTGGGGCCAACGTCCTGACTTTC. Its translation: CATSRETGANVLTF.